This T cell receptor (beta chain) was retrieved from a study of shared clonotypes between healthy human individuals. Overall study context: Each donor contributed plates that comprised three CD4 naive, three CD4 memory, two CD8 naive and one CD8 memory.

Deep-level running was used for the assay. The protocol was immunoSEQ multiplex PCR, while the TCRdb copy is restricted to in-frame clones and leaves out a portion. Among some 630,000 clones listed, approximately 79% were seen once. CD4+ cells underwent separation, giving CD45RA+ naive and CD45RA-negative memory subsets. Trimming removed 0 bases from V and 4 bases from J; junction bases left unmatched: 7. This CDR3 comprises 16 residues. In germline, CDR1 is GTSNPN, CDR2 SVGIG (reference sequence). This sequence joins TRBV30 and TRBJ2-2; 8 positions match TRBD2. The material sequenced was memory CD4+ T cells sorted from blood. The subset here: CD45RA-negative fraction. The clonotype was recovered from a woman in her 30s in good health. In DNA form, the CDR3 reads TGTGCCTGGAGTGTAGTTGGGACTAGTTCCACCGGGGAGCTGTTTTTT. Translation: CAWSVVGTSSTGELFF.